The next 8 T cell receptor beta chains were all read from a single sample in a study of T cell responses to AZD1222 COVID-19 vaccine. Libraries were prepared by immunoSEQ multiplex PCR; TCRdb keeps only in-frame clonotypes and omits some of them. The sample lists roughly 93,000 clones, roughly 90% seen once, with less than 3.5% in the top ten. This material consisted of peripheral blood, taken on day 0 of MenACWY control vaccination. These receptors all come from an adult in good health.

The chain couples TRBV7-9 to TRBJ2-7; D is ambiguous. CDR1 SEHNR and CDR2 FQNEAQ come from the germline V gene (reference sequence). This CDR3 is 13 amino acids long. V dropped 2 bases and J dropped 1 base, with 6 bases sitting between them. For the CDR3, the DNA is TGTGCCAGCAGCTTATTTGGTTCCTACGAGCAGTACTTC. Translation: CASSLFGSYEQYF.

The chain employs TRBV27 and TRBJ2-5, with D possibly being TRBD2 (5 bases). Trimming shortened V by 3 bases and J by 1 base, and 9 bases separated the two germline ends. This CDR3 has 14 amino acids. The germline CDR1 and CDR2 sequences are MNHEY and SMNVEV (reference sequence). The DNA of the CDR3 is TGTGCCAGCAGTTTCCTCGGAGGCCAAGAGACCCAGTACTTC. Its protein product is CASSFLGGQETQYF.

The chain is built from TRBV5-4 and TRBJ2-5; no clear D gene. This CDR3 has 12 residues. V was pared by 2 bases and J by 5 bases, with 7 bases between. Germline CDR1 reads SGHNT; CDR2 reads YYREEE (reference sequence). Here the CDR3 DNA reads TGTGCCAGCAGCTTCGTGATGGAGACCCAGTACTTC. Encoded protein: CASSFVMETQYF.

Turning to this clone: The identical CDR3 is also encoded by other nucleotide sequences in the sample. The chain recombines TRBV11-2 with TRBJ1-6; possibly TRBD1 for D (5 bases). Trimming cost V 0 bases and J 7 bases, with 10 bases left between them. Germline loops: CDR1 SGHAT, CDR2 FQNNGV. CDR3 length: 15 residues. CDR3 protein: CASSLEPGRNSPLHF. CDR3 DNA sequence: TGTGCCAGCAGCTTAGAGCCGGGACGCAATTCACCCCTCCACTTT.

V gene TRBV6-5 combines with J gene TRBJ2-2, with D perhaps given as TRBD1 or TRBD2 (5 bases each). In germline, CDR1 is MNHEY, CDR2 SVGAGI. The CDR3 is 12 amino acids. The V end lost 4 bases, the J end lost 5 bases, and 5 bases lay between the germline ends. This CDR3 reads CASSWGTGELFF. The CDR3 DNA sequence: TGTGCCAGCAGTTGGGGGACCGGGGAGCTGTTTTTT.

This rearrangement joins TRBV28 to TRBJ1-1; possible D gene TRBD1, 6 bases. The CDR3 totals 14 residues. Trimming removed 4 bases from V and 3 bases from J, with 12 bases in between. Germline CDR1 is MDHEN and CDR2 is SYDVKM. CDR3 protein: CASSSGGLDTEAFF. The CDR3, as DNA: TGTGCCAGCAGTTCGGGGGGGCTGGACACTGAAGCTTTCTTT. The full variable domain, completed using reference TRBV28 and TRBJ1-1, is DVKVTQSSRYLVKRTGEKVFLECVQDMDHENMFWYRQDPGLGLRLIYFSYDVKMKEKGDIPEGYSVSREKKERFSLILESASTNQTSMYLCASSSGGLDTEAFFGQGTRLTVV.

This clone was counted only a few times. The chain is built from TRBV19 and TRBJ2-1; D not resolved. V lost 10 bases to trimming and J lost 10 bases, with 17 bases between them. Germline CDR1 reads LNHDA; CDR2 reads SQIVND (reference sequence). This CDR3 spans 12 amino acids. This CDR3 is CATTRNSREQFF. DNA for the CDR3: TGTGCCACGACCCGAAACTCTAGGGAGCAGTTCTTC.

The chain combines TRBV29-1 with TRBJ1-1, with D uncertain. V shed 6 bases and J shed 0 bases, with 14 bases lying between them. In germline, CDR1 is SQVTM, CDR2 ANQGSEA. The CDR3 consists of 14 residues. CDR3 DNA: TGCAGCGTGCTCCCCTGGGCGGTGAACACTGAAGCTTTCTTT. This encodes CSVLPWAVNTEAFF.